This T cell receptor (beta chain) is drawn from a study of blood T cells in healthy people across ages. Remarks on this clonotype: Its antigen is not identified.

Study outcomes and limitations: Investigators viewed diversity estimates from one million T cells as underestimates, the study reported. Changes in expanded clonotypes were possibly confounded, as the CMV status of donors was unknown. Naive T cell percentage and TCR beta diversity correlated strongly. Per million T cells, TCR beta diversity dropped roughly linearly as age increased.

The CDR3 has 17 amino acids. Trimming cost V 5 bases and J 2 bases; bases outside gene matches: 11. Germline V lookup: CDR1 PRHDT, CDR2 FYEKMQ (reference sequence). Primed by a sample-barcoded 5' primer and a J-beta primer mix, a second PCR proceeded for roughly 7 to 11 cycles. A single record per CDR3 protein comes from TCRdb applying MiXCR to the 5' RACE reads. The profile covers approximately 800,000 distinct CDR3 sequences, with around 36% appearing a single time and over 10% taken by the ten largest. The chain has TRBV13 and TRBJ2-1; 8 positions agree with TRBD2. The sequencing sample was made of blood. The TCR was taken from a man aged 18 to 30 in good health. The CDR3 DNA follows: TGTGCCAGCAGCACCCTTAGTCGGGGGGGTACCTACAATGAGCAGTTCTTC. Its protein is CASSTLSRGGTYNEQFF.